This T cell receptor beta chain was recovered during a study of T-cell memory formation after mild COVID-19. Study-level results: Clones that contracted from day 15 to 85 were balanced CD4/CD8, while later expanders leaned CD4+.

MiXCR, applied by TCRdb to the 5' RACE reads, yields one record per CDR3 protein. The table shows over 150,000 distinct CDR3 sequences, with around a sixth occurring only once. This clonotype was counted at least ten times. Antigen specificity is unknown. Germline CDR1 and CDR2: SEHNR and FQNEAQ (reference sequence). V was trimmed by 2 bases and J by 0 bases, leaving 13 bases between them. This CDR3 region has 16 residues. Sequenced sample: PBMCs or a T cell subset sorted from them (not recorded which). This clonotype was sampled from a man aged 18 to 29 who had mild COVID-19 (a few samples of this study predate the infection). Cell type and time point are not known. The rearrangement links TRBV7-9 to TRBJ2-5; D is unclear. CDR3 region: CASSLSRLSNQETQYF. CDR3 DNA sequence: TGTGCCAGCAGCTTAAGTCGACTCTCAAACCAAGAGACCCAGTACTTC.